This is a list of T cell receptor beta chains from one sample in a study of T cell responses to AZD1222 COVID-19 vaccine. Measured with immunoSEQ multiplex PCR; TCRdb has only the in-frame clones, and not every one. Among about 98,000 clones, approximately 86% were seen once, and the ten largest hold roughly 5.2%. The source was peripheral blood, collected on day 0 of AZD1222 vaccination. Source of these receptors: an adult in good health. The CDR3 runs from the conserved cysteine through the conserved F or W. D genes are given only for firm matches. Size is stated for part of the rows, as once, few or many counts, or as a class when the clone is expanded.

clone_size	d_call	v_call	j_call	cdr3_aa	cdr3_nt
.	.	TRBV19	TRBJ2-1	CASSPARTRLGYNEQFF	TGTGCCAGTAGTCCGGCCCGAACTAGGTTGGGTTACAATGAGCAGTTCTTC
.	.	TRBV5-1	TRBJ2-1	CASSLVTNNNEQFF	TGCGCCAGCAGCTTGGTTACTAATAACAATGAGCAGTTCTTC
.	.	TRBV10-3	TRBJ1-5	CAIRDGGSQPQHF	TGTGCCATAAGGGATGGAGGGAGCCAGCCCCAGCATTTT
.	TRBD1	TRBV3-1/TRBV3-2	TRBJ2-7	CASSNGQGGYEQYF	TGTGCCAGCAGCAACGGACAGGGTGGGTACGAGCAGTACTTC
.	.	TRBV28	TRBJ1-2	CASNSRYGYTF	TGTGCCAGCAACAGCAGGTATGGCTACACCTTC
.	.	TRBV19	TRBJ1-1	CASSITQQNTEAFF	TGTGCCAGTAGTATAACACAGCAGAACACTGAAGCTTTCTTT
few	.	TRBV27	TRBJ2-7	CASSLFGGAGQYF	TGTGCCAGCAGTTTATTCGGGGGAGCAGGGCAGTACTTC
.	.	TRBV5-1	TRBJ2-2	CASSFRQGNTGELFF	TGCGCCAGCAGCTTCCGCCAGGGGAACACCGGGGAGCTGTTTTTT
.	TRBD1	TRBV18	TRBJ1-2	CASSPSGTGRHGYTF	TGTGCCAGCTCACCCAGCGGGACAGGGAGGCATGGCTACACCTTC
.	TRBD1	TRBV19	TRBJ2-1	CASRQTGKGYNEQFF	TGTGCCAGTAGGCAGACAGGGAAAGGTTACAATGAGCAGTTCTTC
.	.	TRBV19	TRBJ1-5	CASSIDTGRNQPQHF	TGTGCCAGTAGTATAGATACAGGGCGCAATCAGCCCCAGCATTTT
.	.	TRBV5-6	TRBJ2-7	CASSLGPPYEQYF	TGTGCCAGCAGCTTGGGCCCCCCCTACGAGCAGTACTTC
.	.	TRBV7-9	TRBJ2-6	CASSPQGRGANVLTF	TGTGCCAGCAGCCCTCAGGGGCGAGGGGCCAACGTCCTGACTTTC
.	TRBD1	TRBV19	TRBJ1-1	CASSIGTGVTEAFF	TGTGCCAGTAGTATTGGGACAGGGGTCACTGAAGCTTTCTTT
.	TRBD1	TRBV7-9	TRBJ1-2	CASRPGQGAFDYYGYTF	TGTGCCAGCAGACCCGGACAGGGGGCATTTGATTACTATGGCTACACCTTC
.	.	TRBV27	TRBJ2-4	CASSLSGQSLAKNIQYF	TGTGCCAGCAGTTTATCGGGACAATCCCTAGCCAAAAACATTCAGTACTTC
.	TRBD1	TRBV6-5	TRBJ2-7	CASSTGTASYEQYF	TGTGCCAGCAGTACAGGGACAGCCTCCTACGAGCAGTACTTC
.	.	TRBV18	TRBJ2-7	CASSPPDSYEQYF	TGTGCCAGCTCACCACCGGACTCATACGAGCAGTACTTC
.	TRBD1	TRBV13	TRBJ2-3	CASSSGTGGTDTQYF	TGTGCCAGCAGCTCCGGGACAGGAGGCACAGATACGCAGTATTTT
.	.	TRBV27	TRBJ1-5	CASSLGTPDSNQPQHF	TGTGCCAGCAGTTTAGGGACACCCGATAGCAATCAGCCCCAGCATTTT
.	.	TRBV5-4	TRBJ2-7	CASSPGRSYEQYF	TGTGCCAGCAGCCCGGGACGATCCTACGAGCAGTACTTC
.	TRBD1	TRBV7-3	TRBJ2-7	CASSLHGQGWYEQYF	TGTGCCAGCAGCTTACACGGACAGGGATGGTACGAGCAGTACTTC
few	.	TRBV19	TRBJ1-5	CASSIDRQVYQPQHF	TGTGCCAGTAGTATAGATCGCCAGGTGTATCAGCCCCAGCATTTT
.	.	TRBV28	TRBJ1-2	CASSSPGDNYGYTF	TGTGCCAGCAGTTCTCCAGGGGATAACTATGGCTACACCTTC
.	.	TRBV4-3	TRBJ2-7	CASSEYDGSSYEQYF	TGCGCCAGCAGCGAATACGACGGGAGCTCCTACGAGCAGTACTTC
.	TRBD1	TRBV5-1	TRBJ2-3	CASSLDRGPDTQYF	TGCGCCAGCAGCTTGGACAGGGGGCCCGATACGCAGTATTTT
.	.	TRBV7-3	TRBJ1-1	CASSFQSARRNTEAFF	TGTGCCAGCAGCTTTCAGAGCGCCAGGAGAAACACTGAAGCTTTCTTT
few	.	TRBV2	TRBJ2-7	CASSEGASMGQYF	TGTGCCAGCAGTGAAGGGGCCTCGATGGGGCAGTACTTC
.	TRBD2	TRBV10-3	TRBJ2-1	CAISESTSGGINEQFF	TGTGCCATCAGTGAGTCGACTAGCGGGGGTATCAATGAGCAGTTCTTC
.	.	TRBV2	TRBJ2-2	CASYYTANTGELFF	TGTGCCAGCTATTACACAGCGAACACCGGGGAGCTGTTTTTT
.	.	TRBV5-6	TRBJ2-5	CASSLAGEQETQYF	TGTGCCAGCAGCTTAGCCGGGGAGCAAGAGACCCAGTACTTC
.	TRBD1	TRBV7-9	TRBJ1-2	CASSSRDRGYGYTF	TGTGCCAGCAGCTCCCGGGACAGGGGCTATGGCTACACCTTC
.	.	TRBV4-1	TRBJ2-7	CASSHMPPIPLVKGTSYEQYF	TGCGCCAGCAGCCACATGCCTCCAATCCCTCTAGTAAAGGGCACCTCCTACGAGCAGTACTTC
.	.	TRBV2	TRBJ2-7	CASNVGRDYEQYF	TGTGCCAGCAATGTCGGACGGGACTACGAGCAGTACTTC
once	TRBD2	TRBV6-5	TRBJ2-3	CASGGLADTDTQYF	TGTGCCAGCGGGGGACTAGCGGACACAGATACGCAGTATTTT
.	.	TRBV5-1	TRBJ2-1	CASSFGNSYNEQFF	TGCGCCAGCAGCTTCGGGAACTCCTACAATGAGCAGTTCTTC
.	.	TRBV4-2	TRBJ2-7	CASSQDVPGERLDEQYF	TGTGCCAGCAGCCAAGATGTGCCGGGCGAAAGGTTAGACGAGCAGTACTTC
.	.	TRBV4-1	TRBJ1-4	CASSQDRGTNEKLFF	TGCGCCAGCAGCCAAGACAGGGGAACTAATGAAAAACTGTTTTTT
.	.	TRBV15	TRBJ2-1	CATSSPSGATMSEQFF	TGTGCCACCAGCAGCCCCAGCGGCGCGACGATGAGTGAGCAGTTCTTC
.	.	TRBV2	TRBJ1-5	CASGAENYQPQHF	TGTGCCAGCGGGGCGGAGAATTATCAGCCCCAGCATTTT
once	.	TRBV6-2/TRBV6-3	TRBJ1-1	CASSYTDTEAFF	TGTGCCAGCAGTTACACGGACACTGAAGCTTTCTTT
.	.	TRBV21-1	TRBJ1-3	CASSKRGCGNTIYF	TGTGCCAGCAGCAAACGGGGGTGCGGAAACACCATATATTTT